A selection of T cell receptor beta chains follows, all from one sample in a study of cytomegalovirus exposure and HLA in healthy donors. Only in-frame clones appear in the TCRdb table, and some are missing; sequencing was by immunoSEQ multiplex PCR. Its listing shows 200,000 to 250,000 clones. Input material: PBMCs. Receptor source: a woman aged 25 to 39 in good health and CMV-seropositive. Each CDR3 is given with its conserved first and last residue. A D gene is named only where the DNA matches it firmly.

d_call	v_call	j_call	cdr3_length	cdr3_aa	cdr3_nt
TRBD2	TRBV7-2	TRBJ2-7	15	CASSWRTSGRGEQYF	TGTGCCAGCAGCTGGCGGACTAGCGGAAGGGGAGAGCAGTACTTC
TRBD1	TRBV30	TRBJ1-2	14	CAWSSGTGYYGYTF	TGTGCCTGGAGTTCAGGGACAGGGTACTATGGCTACACCTTC
TRBD1	TRBV18	TRBJ2-1	16	CASSPFPGQGNNEQFF	TGTGCCAGCTCACCATTCCCGGGACAGGGAAACAATGAGCAGTTCTTC
-	TRBV28	TRBJ1-2	11	CATFQSYGYTF	TGTGCCACCTTCCAGTCCTATGGCTACACCTTC
TRBD1	TRBV19	TRBJ1-3	15	CASSIAGGHGNTIYF	TGTGCCAGTAGTATTGCAGGGGGCCATGGAAACACCATATATTTT
-	TRBV19	TRBJ2-5	15	CASSHLDSFQETQYF	TGTGCCAGTAGTCACCTGGACAGCTTCCAAGAGACCCAGTACTTC
-	TRBV28	TRBJ1-1	17	CASGSTRDKLSNTEAFF	TGTGCCAGCGGCTCAACCCGGGACAAACTCTCGAACACTGAAGCTTTCTTT
-	TRBV27	TRBJ1-5	15	CASSSGGNGNQPQHF	TGTGCCAGCAGTTCCGGAGGCAACGGCAATCAGCCCCAGCATTTT
TRBD1	TRBV2	TRBJ1-6	15	CASSGNRGNNSPLHF	TGTGCCAGCAGTGGAAACAGGGGGAATAATTCACCCCTCCACTTT
TRBD2	TRBV5-1	TRBJ2-1	18	CASSLGLAGRGSYNEQFF	TGCGCCAGCAGCTTGGGGTTAGCGGGGCGTGGCTCCTACAATGAGCAGTTCTTC
TRBD1	TRBV7-9	TRBJ1-5	13	CASSGDRAQPQHF	TGTGCCAGCAGCGGAGACAGGGCTCAGCCCCAGCATTTT
TRBD1	TRBV7-2	TRBJ1-1	14	CASSVDRGYTEAFF	TGTGCCAGCAGCGTCGACAGGGGTTACACTGAAGCTTTCTTT
TRBD1	TRBV5-5	TRBJ2-1	15	CASRTGTGGLNEQFF	TGTGCCAGCAGAACGGGGACAGGGGGGCTCAATGAGCAGTTCTTC
TRBD2	TRBV5-4	TRBJ2-3	17	CASSRTSGGAFSDTQYF	TGTGCCAGCAGCCGGACTAGCGGGGGGGCTTTTTCAGATACGCAGTATTTT
TRBD1	TRBV7-9	TRBJ1-4	15	CASSLGDRGRKKLFF	TGTGCCAGCAGCTTAGGAGACAGGGGGCGAAAAAAACTGTTTTTT
-	TRBV29-1	TRBJ1-1	12	CSVETGNTEAFF	TGCAGCGTTGAAACGGGAAACACTGAAGCTTTCTTT
TRBD1	TRBV18	TRBJ1-2	16	CASSPDRTGGNYGYTF	TGTGCCAGCTCACCAGACCGGACAGGGGGAAACTATGGCTACACCTTC
-	TRBV9	TRBJ2-1	12	CASSSVANEQFF	TGTGCCAGCAGCTCAGTAGCGAATGAGCAGTTCTTC
TRBD1	TRBV5-1	TRBJ2-3	14	CASSSQDRAYTQYF	TGCGCCAGCAGCTCGCAAGACAGGGCCTATACGCAGTATTTT
-	TRBV7-6	TRBJ2-3	12	CASSAVSGTQYF	TGTGCCAGCAGCGCCGTTAGTGGTACGCAGTATTTT
-	TRBV19	TRBJ1-2	11	CASSLRLDYTF	TGTGCCAGTAGTCTCAGACTAGACTACACCTTC
-	TRBV19	TRBJ1-6	13	CASSIGESSPLHF	TGTGCCAGTAGTATAGGAGAGAGTTCACCCCTCCACTTT
TRBD1	TRBV9	TRBJ2-1	14	CASGTDSSYNEQFF	TGTGCCAGCGGGACAGACAGCTCCTACAATGAGCAGTTCTTC
-	TRBV29-1	TRBJ2-1	13	CSVEAGSYNEQFF	TGCAGCGTTGAAGCGGGCTCCTACAATGAGCAGTTCTTC
-	TRBV28	TRBJ2-3	13	CASSLAGTDTQYF	TGTGCCAGCAGTTTAGCGGGCACAGATACGCAGTATTTT
TRBD1	TRBV7-9	TRBJ1-1	14	CASSLTGGGTEAFF	TGTGCCAGCAGCTTAACAGGGGGAGGCACTGAAGCTTTCTTT
-	TRBV7-9	TRBJ2-6	18	CASSLTPISGSGANVLTF	TGTGCCAGCAGCTTAACCCCCATATCAGGCTCTGGGGCCAACGTCCTGACTTTC
TRBD2	TRBV6-5	TRBJ2-7	15	CASSYPTSGTYEQYF	TGTGCCAGCAGTTACCCGACTAGCGGGACCTACGAGCAGTACTTC
-	TRBV27	TRBJ2-7	16	CASSFVGARAFYEQYF	TGTGCCAGCAGTTTCGTAGGGGCCAGGGCATTCTACGAGCAGTACTTC
TRBD1	TRBV30	TRBJ1-1	13	CAWSRRTGGSAFF	TGTGCCTGGAGCCGACGGACAGGAGGTTCAGCTTTCTTT
-	TRBV2	TRBJ1-2	16	CASSEGSATGIYGYTF	TGTGCCAGCAGTGAAGGGTCAGCCACGGGGATATATGGCTACACCTTC
TRBD1	TRBV28	TRBJ1-4	15	CASSRWSRGNEKLFF	TGTGCCAGCAGTCGGTGGTCCAGGGGGAATGAAAAACTGTTTTTT
-	TRBV5-4	TRBJ2-7	14	CASSLDPGAYEQYF	TGTGCCAGCAGCTTGGACCCGGGGGCCTACGAGCAGTACTTC
-	TRBV5-4	TRBJ2-5	13	CASSWGEQETQYF	TGTGCCAGCAGCTGGGGGGAACAAGAGACCCAGTACTTC
-	TRBV30	TRBJ1-5	14	CAWSVLEGAQPQHF	TGTGCCTGGAGTGTACTGGAAGGGGCTCAGCCCCAGCATTTT
-	TRBV27	TRBJ1-3	19	CASSLFYPSGGAVGNTIYF	TGTGCCAGCAGTTTATTCTACCCTTCGGGGGGGGCTGTTGGAAACACCATATATTTT
-	TRBV13	TRBJ1-1	13	CASSFGGLTEAFF	TGTGCCAGCAGCTTCGGGGGGCTTACTGAAGCTTTCTTT
TRBD1	TRBV10-1	TRBJ2-7	14	CASSRTGGMREQYF	TGCGCCAGCAGTAGGACAGGGGGTATGAGAGAGCAGTACTTC
-	TRBV6-1	TRBJ2-3	14	CASSTGTPQDAQYF	TGTGCCAGCAGTACCGGGACACCCCAGGATGCGCAGTATTTT
-	TRBV9	TRBJ2-7	13	CASSGRSSYEQYF	TGTGCCAGCAGCGGAAGAAGCTCCTACGAGCAGTACTTC
-	TRBV6-1	TRBJ1-6	13	CASRDIYNSPLHF	TGTGCCAGTCGGGACATCTATAATTCACCCCTCCACTTT
-	TRBV29-1	TRBJ2-7	13	CSVVGRANYEQYF	TGCAGCGTTGTGGGCAGGGCTAATTACGAGCAGTACTTC
TRBD1	TRBV28	TRBJ2-1	15	CASSFRRGPYNEQFF	TGTGCCAGCAGTTTCAGAAGGGGGCCTTACAATGAGCAGTTCTTC
-	TRBV15	TRBJ1-5	11	CATPVNQPQHF	TGTGCCACCCCAGTGAATCAGCCCCAGCATTTT
-	TRBV7-9	TRBJ2-3	18	CASSPREGVRTGTDTQYF	TGTGCCAGCAGTCCAAGAGAGGGTGTGAGGACGGGCACAGATACGCAGTATTTT
TRBD2	TRBV19	TRBJ2-3	18	CASSTLAGGTSSTDTQYF	TGTGCCAGTAGTACCCTAGCGGGGGGCACCTCTAGCACAGATACGCAGTATTTT
TRBD2	TRBV5-1	TRBJ2-1	16	CASSLVVLAGNNEQFF	TGCGCCAGCAGCTTGGTAGTACTAGCGGGAAACAATGAGCAGTTCTTC
-	TRBV2	TRBJ1-2	11	CASSQDQGCTF	TGTGCCAGCAGCCAGGACCAGGGTTGCACCTTC